One sample yielded the 30 T cell receptor beta chains listed below, sequenced in a study of neoadjuvant anti-PD-1 for oral cavity cancer. Profiling relied on immunoSEQ multiplex PCR, and the TCRdb table lists in-frame clones only, not all of them. Among 6,000 to 7,000 clones listed, around 50% were seen once. Material: tumor tissue, obtained before nivolumab (anti-PD-1) treatment. All receptors come from a person aged 35 to 85 with oral cavity squamous cell carcinoma.

The chain recombines TRBV18 with TRBJ2-7; the match to TRBD1 covers 9 bases. The CDR3 has 14 residues. The V gene end was trimmed by 5 bases and the J gene end by 4 bases; junction bases not matched to a gene: 6. Looked up from germline, CDR1 is KGHSH and CDR2 is LQKENI. Here the CDR3 reads CASSGTGHAYEQYF. CDR3 nucleotides: TGTGCCAGCTCAGGGACAGGGCACGCGTACGAGCAGTACTTC.

This chain joins TRBV10-1 and TRBJ2-7; 9 bases fit TRBD1. Germline V gives CDR1 WNHNN, CDR2 SYGVQD (reference sequence). With V trimmed by 5 bases and J by 7 bases, 9 bases remained unmatched. The CDR3 is 14 residues long. The chain's CDR3 is CASSSGTGTWEQYF. The CDR3 DNA sequence: TGCGCCAGCAGTTCTGGGACAGGGACGTGGGAGCAGTACTTC.

This clone has a handful of counts. The J gene is TRBJ1-1, the V gene TRBV6-6; D might be TRBD1 (6 bases). The CDR3 sequence is 12 residues long. Germline assignment: CDR1 MNHNY and CDR2 SVGAGI (reference sequence). Trimming stripped 6 bases from V and 5 bases from J, with 10 bases between. The CDR3, as DNA: TGTGCCAGCAGCTTTCAGGGGACTGAAGCTTTCTTT. Translated: CASSFQGTEAFF.

The rearrangement links TRBV27 to TRBJ1-6; D is unclear. The CDR3 consists of 17 residues. With 1 base removed from V and 0 bases from J, the gap between germline ends came to 10 bases. The germline V gene has CDR1 MNHEY and CDR2 SMNVEV (reference sequence). The CDR3, as DNA: TGTGCCAGCAGTTTATTTTGGTCGGGCTCCTATAATTCACCCCTCCACTTT. Amino acids: CASSLFWSGSYNSPLHF.

The chain is built from TRBV11-2 and TRBJ2-2; the D gene is possibly TRBD2 (5 bases). The V end was cut by 3 bases, the J end by 3 bases, with 11 bases between. This CDR3 has 15 amino acids. CDR1 is SGHAT and CDR2 is FQNNGV in the germline V gene. The DNA of the CDR3 is TGTGCCAGCAGCTTGGAACTAGGTGACACCGGGGAGCTGTTTTTT. It encodes CASSLELGDTGELFF.

This clone was found once. The V call is TRBV7-9, the J call TRBJ2-5; TRBD1 or TRBD2 may be the D gene (5 bases each). The CDR3 is 13 residues long. The V gene's germline CDR1 is SEHNR and CDR2 FQNEAQ (reference sequence). Trimming pared 3 bases from V and 5 bases from J, leaving 10 bases between. The CDR3 loop reads CASSFQRGETQYF. DNA for the CDR3: TGTGCCAGCAGCTTTCAGAGGGGCGAGACCCAGTACTTC.

The chain has TRBV21-1 and TRBJ1-1. TRBV21-1 is labeled a pseudogene. CDR3 length: 19 amino acids. CDR3 DNA: TGTGCCAGCAGCAAGAGCATCCGAGCCTCGGATTGGTTGGACACTGAAGCTTTCTTT. Protein product: CASSKSIRASDWLDTEAFF.

The J gene is TRBJ1-5, the V gene TRBV11-2; D is undetermined. Germline V gene lookup returns CDR1 SGHAT and CDR2 FQNNGV. Trimming pared 1 base from V and 5 bases from J, leaving 12 bases between. The CDR3 is 15 residues long. The CDR3 reads CASSLGDTFYQPQHF. CDR3 coding DNA: TGTGCCAGCAGCTTAGGCGACACTTTTTATCAGCCCCAGCATTTT.

CDR3: CASSLGRQGGNYGYTF. The CDR3 DNA sequence: TGCGCCAGCAGCTTGGGAAGACAGGGGGGTAACTATGGCTACACCTTC. This sequence joins TRBV5-1 and TRBJ1-2; 9 bases agree with TRBD1. This CDR3 spans 16 amino acids. The V gene end was trimmed by 0 bases and the J gene end by 1 base; junction bases not matched to a gene: 4. From germline, CDR1 is SGHRS and CDR2 YFSETQ. Combining the CDR3 with reference TRBV5-1 and TRBJ1-2 gives the whole variable domain KAGVTQTPRYLIKTRGQQVTLSCSPISGHRSVSWYQQTPGQGLQFLFEYFSETQRNKGNFPGRFSGRQFSNSRSEMNVSTLELGDSALYLCASSLGRQGGNYGYTFGSGTRLTVV.

The J gene is TRBJ2-2, the V gene TRBV6-1; TRBD2 aligns across 7 bases. This CDR3 has 17 amino acids. J lost 4 bases, V lost 3 bases, and 11 bases had no gene match. Germline CDR1 and CDR2: MNHNS and SASEGT. CDR3 protein: CASSERRPGGITGELFF. The DNA of the CDR3 is TGTGCCAGCAGTGAGCGCAGGCCCGGGGGGATCACCGGGGAGCTGTTTTTT.

The table lists this clone with a few counts. The chain recombines TRBV6-1 with TRBJ2-7; the D gene is possibly TRBD2 (5 bases). Trimming stripped 3 bases from V and 11 bases from J, with 23 bases between. The germline gives CDR1 MNHNS, CDR2 SASEGT. CDR3 length equals 15 residues. The CDR3 reads CASSDKGGQSLREYF. In nucleotides, the CDR3 is TGTGCCAGCAGTGACAAAGGTGGGCAGTCCCTGAGGGAGTACTTC.

This clone appeared a single time. V usage is TRBV27 and J usage is TRBJ2-7; the match to TRBD2 covers 7 bases. Germline V CDR1 and CDR2: MNHEY, SMNVEV (reference sequence). Unmatched junction bases numbered 14, after V lost 9 bases and J lost 0 bases. This CDR3 contains 16 residues. The CDR3 DNA reads as TGTGCCAGAACGGGGCGGGGGATCCCGAGCTCCTACGAGCAGTACTTC. This translates into CARTGRGIPSSYEQYF.

The chain's CDR3 is CASSPMSATNEKLFF. In DNA form, the CDR3 reads TGTGCCAGTAGTCCGATGTCTGCAACTAATGAAAAACTGTTTTTT. The V call is TRBV19, the J call TRBJ1-4; no clear D. The CDR3 covers 15 residues. From germline, CDR1 is LNHDA and CDR2 SQIVND (reference sequence). With 5 bases removed from V and 0 bases from J, the gap between germline ends came to 10 bases.

This clone showed up just a few times. The chain uses TRBV5-1 and TRBJ2-7, with TRBD1 as a possible D gene (6 bases). Germline assignment: CDR1 SGHRS and CDR2 YFSETQ. V shed 1 base and J shed 3 bases, with 26 bases lying between them. This CDR3 is built from 19 residues. The CDR3 DNA sequence: TGCGCCAGCAGCTTGCGGGTGTTGTTTTCAGGGGTGGAGGTCTACGAGCAGTACTTC. Translation gives CASSLRVLFSGVEVYEQYF.

This clone was counted a few times. The V gene is TRBV28, the J gene TRBJ2-7; D is unclear. CDR1 and CDR2 from the germline V gene are MDHEN and SYDVKM. Trimming stripped 7 bases from V and 4 bases from J, with 11 bases between. This CDR3 region has 12 residues. The CDR3 nucleotides are TGTGCCAGCACCAAAACACGTTACGAGCAGTACTTC. This gives the protein CASTKTRYEQYF.

The V gene is TRBV5-1, the J gene TRBJ2-2; maybe TRBD2 (6 bases). CDR3 size: 13 residues. V gave up 3 bases and J gave up 5 bases, with 8 bases separating them. The germline V gene encodes CDR1 SGHRS and CDR2 YFSETQ. For the CDR3, the DNA is TGCGCCAGCAGCTCGGAGGGAACCGGGGAGCTGTTTTTT. It codes for CASSSEGTGELFF. Combining the CDR3 with reference TRBV5-1 and TRBJ2-2 gives the whole variable domain KAGVTQTPRYLIKTRGQQVTLSCSPISGHRSVSWYQQTPGQGLQFLFEYFSETQRNKGNFPGRFSGRQFSNSRSEMNVSTLELGDSALYLCASSSEGTGELFFGEGSRLTVL.

The V gene is TRBV7-2, the J gene TRBJ2-7, with D unclear. This CDR3 has 12 amino acids. Germline CDR1 and CDR2: SGHTA and FQGNSA. V gave up 1 base and J gave up 4 bases, with 5 bases separating them. In DNA, the CDR3 is TGTGCCAGCAGCTTAGGCAGATACGAGCAGTACTTC. Translating it yields CASSLGRYEQYF. Variable domain in full (rest from reference TRBV7-2 and TRBJ2-7): GAGVSQSPSNKVTEKGKDVELRCDPISGHTALYWYRQSLGQGLEFLIYFQGNSAPDKSGLPSDRFSAERTGGSVSTLTIQRTQQEDSAVYLCASSLGRYEQYFGPGTRLTVT.

The chain couples TRBV28 to TRBJ1-2, with D possibly being TRBD1 (6 bases). The germline gives CDR1 MDHEN, CDR2 SYDVKM. V dropped 2 bases and J dropped 6 bases, with 25 bases sitting between them. This CDR3 contains 18 residues. Here the CDR3 reads CASSLTARSGRGRNGYTF. CDR3 sequence (DNA): TGTGCCAGCAGTTTAACGGCCCGTTCGGGCAGGGGTCGTAATGGCTACACCTTC.

This rearrangement joins TRBV5-1 to TRBJ2-3, with D perhaps TRBD2 (7 bases). V shed 4 bases and J shed 3 bases, with 15 bases lying between them. The germline CDR1 and CDR2 sequences are SGHRS and YFSETQ. The CDR3 sequence is 15 residues long. In nucleotides, the CDR3 is TGCGCCAGCAGCCCTCCCCGGGGGGCGACAGATACGCAGTATTTT. Its translation: CASSPPRGATDTQYF. Full variable domain (missing parts from reference TRBV5-1 and TRBJ2-3): KAGVTQTPRYLIKTRGQQVTLSCSPISGHRSVSWYQQTPGQGLQFLFEYFSETQRNKGNFPGRFSGRQFSNSRSEMNVSTLELGDSALYLCASSPPRGATDTQYFGPGTRLTVL.

The chain uses TRBV2 and TRBJ2-1; unclear D gene. The CDR3 length is 13 residues. The germline V gene encodes CDR1 SNHLY and CDR2 FYNNEI. V lost 5 bases and J 3 bases, leaving 8 bases between the germline ends. This chain's CDR3 is CASSRLSYNEQFF. CDR3 DNA: TGTGCCAGCAGTCGACTTAGCTACAATGAGCAGTTCTTC.

This clone was seen more than once but under ten times. The chain combines TRBV7-9 with TRBJ1-5; the match to TRBD1 covers 7 bases. From germline, CDR1 is SEHNR and CDR2 FQNEAQ (reference sequence). V shed 3 bases, J shed 3 bases, and the junction held 2 bases outside the gene matches. This CDR3 is 14 amino acids long. The CDR3 here is CASSLGTANQPQHF. DNA of the CDR3: TGTGCCAGCAGCTTGGGGACAGCCAATCAGCCCCAGCATTTT.

This clone was seen more than once but under ten times. The V gene is TRBV10-3, the J gene TRBJ1-1; D gene ambiguous. V was shortened by 10 bases and J by 0 bases, with 15 bases between the two germline ends. This CDR3 is built from 14 residues. The germline CDR1 and CDR2 sequences are ENHRY and SYGVKD. CDR3 coding DNA: TGTGCCAGCAAGGAGGGTCTGATGAACACTGAAGCTTTCTTT. This codes for CASKEGLMNTEAFF.

The rearrangement uses TRBV18 and TRBJ1-1, with 8 bases lining up with TRBD1. The V segment lost 3 bases and the J segment 4 bases; nucleotides outside the gene matches: 4. Germline V gene lookup returns CDR1 KGHSH and CDR2 LQKENI. This CDR3 is built from 14 residues. The CDR3 DNA follows: TGTGCCAGCTCACCGACAGGGGATGGCACTGAAGCTTTCTTT. It encodes CASSPTGDGTEAFF.

This chain uses TRBV6-6 with TRBJ2-5; D unresolved. Germline values: CDR1 MNHNY, CDR2 SVGAGI (reference sequence). The CDR3 extends over 16 amino acids. Trimming stripped 0 bases from V and 0 bases from J, with 11 bases between. The CDR3 loop reads CASSYSTYGYQETQYF. The CDR3 DNA is TGTGCCAGCAGTTACTCGACTTATGGGTACCAAGAGACCCAGTACTTC.

V usage is TRBV28 and J usage is TRBJ1-1, with D unclear. Trimming stripped 3 bases from V and 1 base from J, with 9 bases between. Germline V lookup: CDR1 MDHEN, CDR2 SYDVKM. CDR3 length equals 14 residues. The CDR3 loop is CASSFLGKNTEAFF. The CDR3 bases are TGTGCCAGCAGTTTCCTGGGGAAGAACACTGAAGCTTTCTTT.

This clone was detected only a few times. V usage is TRBV27 and J usage is TRBJ2-7; 7 bases match TRBD1. The V gene end was trimmed by 6 bases and the J gene end by 5 bases; junction bases not matched to a gene: 13. Germline V gene sequence: CDR1 MNHEY, CDR2 SMNVEV (reference sequence). The CDR3 spans 15 residues. The CDR3 nucleotides are TGTGCCAGCAGATTTGGGGACAGCTATCAAAACGAGCAGTACTTC. It encodes CASRFGDSYQNEQYF.

The chain is built from TRBV11-2 and TRBJ2-2; D is perhaps TRBD1 (6 bases). Germline V gene data show CDR1 as SGHAT and CDR2 as FQNNGV. The length of the CDR3 is 16 residues. Trimming left V 0 bases short and J 0 bases short, with 8 bases between. This CDR3 reads CASSLDSGANTGELFF. The CDR3 bases are TGTGCCAGCAGCTTAGATTCAGGGGCGAACACCGGGGAGCTGTTTTTT.

The chain has TRBV6-6 and TRBJ2-1; 15 bases align to TRBD2. Germline CDR1 reads MNHNY; CDR2 reads SVGAGI (reference sequence). This CDR3 comprises 15 residues. The J segment lost 7 bases and the V segment lost 11 bases, leaving 9 bases of the junction unmatched. CDR3 nucleotides: TGTGCCGGAGGGACTAGCGGGGGGCTCTTGAATGAGCAGTTCTTC. It specifies CAGGTSGGLLNEQFF.

In its sample, this clone was seen a few times. This rearrangement joins TRBV7-9 to TRBJ2-7; D unresolved. CDR1 is SEHNR and CDR2 is FQNEAQ in the germline V gene (reference sequence). This CDR3 has 13 amino acids. Between the trimmed V and J ends, which lost 1 base and 6 bases, there was a span of 10 bases. As DNA, the CDR3 is TGTGCCAGCAGCTTAGACTTAGTGGGCGAGCAGTACTTC. It is translated as CASSLDLVGEQYF.

The rearrangement joins TRBV7-7 to TRBJ2-5, with D uncertain. The CDR3 is 13 amino acids. The V end was cut by 3 bases, the J end by 3 bases, with 8 bases between. Germline CDR1 reads SSHAT; CDR2 reads FNYEAQ (reference sequence). This CDR3 is CASSFSGEETQYF. In nucleotides, the CDR3 is TGTGCCAGCAGCTTCTCTGGGGAAGAGACCCAGTACTTC.